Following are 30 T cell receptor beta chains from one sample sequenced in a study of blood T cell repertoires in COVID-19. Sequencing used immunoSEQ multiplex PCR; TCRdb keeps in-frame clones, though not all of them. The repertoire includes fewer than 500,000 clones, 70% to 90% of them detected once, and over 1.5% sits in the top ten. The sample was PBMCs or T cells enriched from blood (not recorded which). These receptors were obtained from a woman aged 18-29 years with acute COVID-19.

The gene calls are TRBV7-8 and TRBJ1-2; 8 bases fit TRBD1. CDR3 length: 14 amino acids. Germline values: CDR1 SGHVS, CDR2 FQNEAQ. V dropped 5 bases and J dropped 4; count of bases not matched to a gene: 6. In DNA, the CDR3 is TGTGCCAGCAGCCCGACCGGGACAGGCTATGGCTACACCTTC. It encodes CASSPTGTGYGYTF. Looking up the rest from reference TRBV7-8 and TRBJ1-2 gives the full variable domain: GAGVSQSPRYKVAKRGQDVALRCDPISGHVSLFWYQQALGQGPEFLTYFQNEAQLDKSGLPSDRFFAERPEGSVSTLKIQRTQQEDSAVYLCASSPTGTGYGYTFGSGTRLTVV.

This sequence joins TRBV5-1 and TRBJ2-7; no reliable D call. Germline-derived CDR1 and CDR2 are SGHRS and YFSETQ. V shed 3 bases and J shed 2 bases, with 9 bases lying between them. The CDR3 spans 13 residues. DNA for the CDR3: TGCGCCAGCAGCTCGATAGATACCTACGAGCAGTACTTC. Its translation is CASSSIDTYEQYF.

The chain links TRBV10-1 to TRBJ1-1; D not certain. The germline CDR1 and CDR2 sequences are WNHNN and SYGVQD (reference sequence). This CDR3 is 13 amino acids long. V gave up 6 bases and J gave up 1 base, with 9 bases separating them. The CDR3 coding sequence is TGCGCCAGCAGCTTTAATCGGAACACTGAAGCTTTCTTT. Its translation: CASSFNRNTEAFF.

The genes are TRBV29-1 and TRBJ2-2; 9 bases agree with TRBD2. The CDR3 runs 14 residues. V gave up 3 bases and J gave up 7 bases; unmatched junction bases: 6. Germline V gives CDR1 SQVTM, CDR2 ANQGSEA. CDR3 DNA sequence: TGCAGCGTTGACAGCGGGGGGTCTAGCGGGGAGCTGTTTTTT. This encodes CSVDSGGSSGELFF.

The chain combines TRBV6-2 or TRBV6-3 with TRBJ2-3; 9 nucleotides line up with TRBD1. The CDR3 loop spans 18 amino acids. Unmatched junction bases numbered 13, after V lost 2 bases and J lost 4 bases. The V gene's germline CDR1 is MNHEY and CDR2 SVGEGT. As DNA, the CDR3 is TGTGCCAGCAGTTACCCAACACAGGGGGCAGATACATCAGATACGCAGTATTTT. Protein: CASSYPTQGADTSDTQYF.

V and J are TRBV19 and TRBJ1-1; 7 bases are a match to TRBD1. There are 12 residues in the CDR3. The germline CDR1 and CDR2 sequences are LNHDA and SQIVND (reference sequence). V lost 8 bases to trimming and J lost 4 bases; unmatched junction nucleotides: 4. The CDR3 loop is CASLEGATEAFF. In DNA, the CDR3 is TGTGCCAGTCTGGAGGGGGCCACTGAAGCTTTCTTT.

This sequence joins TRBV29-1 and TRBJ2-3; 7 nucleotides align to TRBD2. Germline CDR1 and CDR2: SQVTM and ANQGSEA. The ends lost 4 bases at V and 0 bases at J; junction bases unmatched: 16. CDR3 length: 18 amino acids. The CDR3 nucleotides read TGCAGCGTTGGAGTTGTGGGAGGGCCGGTTCAGAGCACAGATACGCAGTATTTT. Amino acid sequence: CSVGVVGGPVQSTDTQYF.

Written as DNA, the CDR3 is TGTGCCAGCAGTGGGGCTGTCTCTGGAAACACCATATATTTT. Its translation: CASSGAVSGNTIYF. This rearrangement joins TRBV27 to TRBJ1-3, with D perhaps TRBD1 (5 bases). The CDR3 spans 14 residues. Germline V gene data show CDR1 as MNHEY and CDR2 as SMNVEV (reference sequence). Trimming stripped 5 bases from V and 0 bases from J, with 8 bases between.

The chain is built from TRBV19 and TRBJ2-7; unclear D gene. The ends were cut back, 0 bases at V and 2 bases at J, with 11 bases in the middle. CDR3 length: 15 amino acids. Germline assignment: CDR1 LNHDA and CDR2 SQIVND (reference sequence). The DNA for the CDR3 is TGTGCCAGTAGTATAGATTATTATACAACCTACGAGCAGTACTTC. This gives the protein CASSIDYYTTYEQYF.

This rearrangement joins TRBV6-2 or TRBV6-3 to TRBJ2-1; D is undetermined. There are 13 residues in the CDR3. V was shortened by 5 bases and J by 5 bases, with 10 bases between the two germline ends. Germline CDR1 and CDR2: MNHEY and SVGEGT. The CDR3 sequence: CASSPRVNNEQFF. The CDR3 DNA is TGTGCCAGCAGTCCCCGGGTGAACAATGAGCAGTTCTTC.

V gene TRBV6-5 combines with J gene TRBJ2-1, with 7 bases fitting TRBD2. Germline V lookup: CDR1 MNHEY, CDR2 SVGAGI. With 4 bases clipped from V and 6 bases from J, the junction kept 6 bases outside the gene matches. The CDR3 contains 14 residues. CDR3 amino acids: CASSWEGLSNEQFF. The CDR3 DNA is TGTGCCAGCAGTTGGGAGGGTTTATCCAATGAGCAGTTCTTC.

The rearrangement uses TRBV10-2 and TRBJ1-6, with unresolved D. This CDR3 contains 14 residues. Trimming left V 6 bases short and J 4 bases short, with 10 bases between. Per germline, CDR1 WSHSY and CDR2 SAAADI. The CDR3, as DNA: TGCGCCAGCAGGGGGTCGGGGTATAATTCACCCCTCCACTTT. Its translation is CASRGSGYNSPLHF.

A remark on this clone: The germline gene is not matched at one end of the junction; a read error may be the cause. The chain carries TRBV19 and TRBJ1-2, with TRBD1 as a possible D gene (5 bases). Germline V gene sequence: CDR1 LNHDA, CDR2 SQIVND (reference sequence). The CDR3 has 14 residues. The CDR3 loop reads CASSIRRGNDGYTF. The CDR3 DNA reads TGTGCCAGTAGTATAAGGAGGGGTAACGATGGCTACACCTTC.

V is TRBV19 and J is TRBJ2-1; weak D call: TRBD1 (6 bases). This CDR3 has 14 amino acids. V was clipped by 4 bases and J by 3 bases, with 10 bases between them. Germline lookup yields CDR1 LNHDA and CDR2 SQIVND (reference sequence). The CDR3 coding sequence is TGTGCCAGTAGTACTGACAGGTACTACAATGAGCAGTTCTTC. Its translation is CASSTDRYYNEQFF.

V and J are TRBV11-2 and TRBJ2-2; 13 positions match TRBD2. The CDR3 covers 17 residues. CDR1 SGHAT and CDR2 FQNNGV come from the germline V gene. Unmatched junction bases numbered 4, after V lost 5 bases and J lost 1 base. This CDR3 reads CASSLRTSGGNTGELFF. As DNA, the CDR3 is TGTGCCAGCAGCCTACGGACTAGCGGGGGGAACACCGGGGAGCTGTTTTTT. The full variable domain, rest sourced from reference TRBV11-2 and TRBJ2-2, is EAGVAQSPRYKIIEKRQSVAFWCNPISGHATLYWYQQILGQGPKLLIQFQNNGVVDDSQLPKDRFSAERLKGVDSTLKIQPAKLEDSAVYLCASSLRTSGGNTGELFFGEGSRLTVL.

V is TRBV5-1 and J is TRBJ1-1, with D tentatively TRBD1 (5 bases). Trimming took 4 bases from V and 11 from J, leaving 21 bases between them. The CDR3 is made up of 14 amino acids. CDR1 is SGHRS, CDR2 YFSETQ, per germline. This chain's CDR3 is CASSPWEGKVWAFF. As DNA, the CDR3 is TGCGCCAGCAGCCCCTGGGAGGGGAAGGTGTGGGCTTTCTTT.

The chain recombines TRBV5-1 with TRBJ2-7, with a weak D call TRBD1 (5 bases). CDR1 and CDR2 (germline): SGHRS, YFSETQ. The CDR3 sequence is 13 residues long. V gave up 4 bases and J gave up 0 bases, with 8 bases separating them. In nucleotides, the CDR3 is TGCGCCAGCAGCACGGACAACTCCTACGAGCAGTACTTC. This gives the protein CASSTDNSYEQYF.

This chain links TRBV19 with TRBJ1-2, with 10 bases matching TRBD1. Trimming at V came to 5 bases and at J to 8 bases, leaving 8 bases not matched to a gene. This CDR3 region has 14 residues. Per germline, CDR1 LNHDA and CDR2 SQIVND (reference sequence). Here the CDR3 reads CASSDRGTGVGYTF. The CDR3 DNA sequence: TGTGCCAGTAGTGACCGAGGGACAGGGGTCGGCTACACCTTC. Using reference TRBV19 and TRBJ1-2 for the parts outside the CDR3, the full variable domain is DGGITQSPKYLFRKEGQNVTLSCEQNLNHDAMYWYRQDPGQGLRLIYYSQIVNDFQKGDIAEGYSVSREKKESFPLTVTSAQKNPTAFYLCASSDRGTGVGYTFGSGTRLTVV.

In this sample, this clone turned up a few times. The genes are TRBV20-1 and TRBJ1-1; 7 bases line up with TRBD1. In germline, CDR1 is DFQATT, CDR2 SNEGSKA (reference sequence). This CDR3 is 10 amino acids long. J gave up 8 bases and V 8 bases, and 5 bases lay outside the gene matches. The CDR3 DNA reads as TGCAGTACAGGGGTGTGGGAAGCTTTCTTT. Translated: CSTGVWEAFF.

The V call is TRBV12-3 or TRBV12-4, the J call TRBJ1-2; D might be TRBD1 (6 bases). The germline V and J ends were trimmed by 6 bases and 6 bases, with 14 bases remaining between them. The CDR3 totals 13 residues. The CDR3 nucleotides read TGTGCCAGCAGCACGGCAGGGGCGAATGGCTACACCTTC. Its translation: CASSTAGANGYTF.

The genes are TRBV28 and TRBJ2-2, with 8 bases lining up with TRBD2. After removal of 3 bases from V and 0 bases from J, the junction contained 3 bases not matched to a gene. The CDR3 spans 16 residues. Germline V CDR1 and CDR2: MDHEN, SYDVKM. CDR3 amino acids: CASSLGLEANTGELFF. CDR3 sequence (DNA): TGTGCCAGCAGTTTGGGACTAGAGGCGAACACCGGGGAGCTGTTTTTT. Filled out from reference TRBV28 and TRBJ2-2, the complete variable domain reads DVKVTQSSRYLVKRTGEKVFLECVQDMDHENMFWYRQDPGLGLRLIYFSYDVKMKEKGDIPEGYSVSREKKERFSLILESASTNQTSMYLCASSLGLEANTGELFFGEGSRLTVL.

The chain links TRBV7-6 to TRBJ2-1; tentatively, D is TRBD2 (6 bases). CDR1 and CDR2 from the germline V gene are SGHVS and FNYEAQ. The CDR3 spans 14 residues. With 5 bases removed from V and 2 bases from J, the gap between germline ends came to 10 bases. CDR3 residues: CASSPPGAYNEQFF. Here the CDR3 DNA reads TGTGCCAGCAGCCCCCCGGGGGCCTACAATGAGCAGTTCTTC.

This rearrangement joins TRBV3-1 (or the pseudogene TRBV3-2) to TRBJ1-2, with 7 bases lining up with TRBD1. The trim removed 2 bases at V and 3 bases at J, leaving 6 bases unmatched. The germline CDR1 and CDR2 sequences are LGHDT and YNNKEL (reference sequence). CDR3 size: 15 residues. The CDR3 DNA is TGTGCCAGCAGCCAAAATCGACAGGGATACTATGGCTACACCTTC. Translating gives CASSQNRQGYYGYTF.

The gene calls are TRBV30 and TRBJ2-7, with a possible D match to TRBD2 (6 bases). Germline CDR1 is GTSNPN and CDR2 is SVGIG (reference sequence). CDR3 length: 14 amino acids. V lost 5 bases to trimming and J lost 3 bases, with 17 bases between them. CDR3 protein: CAWQRERGHYEQYF. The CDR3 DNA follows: TGTGCCTGGCAACGGGAGCGAGGACACTACGAGCAGTACTTC. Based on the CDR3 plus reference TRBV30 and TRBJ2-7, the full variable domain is SQTIHQWPATLVQPVGSPLSLECTVEGTSNPNLYWYRQAAGRGLQLLFYSVGIGQISSEVPQNLSASRPQDRQFILSSKKLLLSDSGFYLCAWQRERGHYEQYFGPGTRLTVT.

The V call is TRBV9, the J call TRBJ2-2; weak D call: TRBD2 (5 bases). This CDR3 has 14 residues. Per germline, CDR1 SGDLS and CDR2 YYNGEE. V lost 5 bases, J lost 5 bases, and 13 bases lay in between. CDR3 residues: CASRWELGTGELFF. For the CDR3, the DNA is TGTGCCAGCAGGTGGGAGTTGGGAACCGGGGAGCTGTTTTTT.

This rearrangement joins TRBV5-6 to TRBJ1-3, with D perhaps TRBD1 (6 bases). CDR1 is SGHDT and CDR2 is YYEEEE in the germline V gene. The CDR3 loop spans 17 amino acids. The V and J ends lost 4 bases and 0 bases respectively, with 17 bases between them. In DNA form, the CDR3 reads TGTGCCAGCAGCCTAGACAGGTACAGAACCTCTGGAAACACCATATATTTT. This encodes CASSLDRYRTSGNTIYF.

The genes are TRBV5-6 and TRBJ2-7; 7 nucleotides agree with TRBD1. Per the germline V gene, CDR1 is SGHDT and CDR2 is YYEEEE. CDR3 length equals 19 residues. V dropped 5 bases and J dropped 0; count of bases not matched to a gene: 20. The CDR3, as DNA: TGTGCCAGCAGGATAAGACTGGCACAGGGGCTTAATCCCTCCTACGAGCAGTACTTC. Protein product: CASRIRLAQGLNPSYEQYF.

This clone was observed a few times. The CDR3 region has the DNA TGTGCCAGCAGTTGGGCAGGCCTAAATGAAAAACTGTTTTTT. Residues: CASSWAGLNEKLFF. The J gene is TRBJ1-4, the V gene TRBV6-2 or TRBV6-3; D is uncertain. This CDR3 is built from 14 residues. The V gene lost 4 bases and the J gene lost 5 bases, with 11 bases spanning the gap. Germline-derived CDR1 and CDR2 are MNHEY and SVGEGT.

For the CDR3, the DNA is TGTGCCAGCAGTTCAGGGGATGCTTTTAATGGCTACACCTTC. Translation gives CASSSGDAFNGYTF. V is TRBV28 and J is TRBJ1-2, with a tentative D call TRBD1 (6 bases). The CDR3 covers 14 residues. V gave up 4 bases and J gave up 6 bases, with 15 bases separating them. CDR1 is MDHEN and CDR2 is SYDVKM in the germline V gene.

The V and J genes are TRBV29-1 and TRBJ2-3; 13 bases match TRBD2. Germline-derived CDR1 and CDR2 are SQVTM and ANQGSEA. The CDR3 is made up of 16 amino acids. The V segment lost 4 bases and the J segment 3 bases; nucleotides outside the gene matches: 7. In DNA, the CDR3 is TGCAGCGTTGCCGGACCGGGACTAGCGGGGACAGATACGCAGTATTTT. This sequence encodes CSVAGPGLAGTDTQYF.